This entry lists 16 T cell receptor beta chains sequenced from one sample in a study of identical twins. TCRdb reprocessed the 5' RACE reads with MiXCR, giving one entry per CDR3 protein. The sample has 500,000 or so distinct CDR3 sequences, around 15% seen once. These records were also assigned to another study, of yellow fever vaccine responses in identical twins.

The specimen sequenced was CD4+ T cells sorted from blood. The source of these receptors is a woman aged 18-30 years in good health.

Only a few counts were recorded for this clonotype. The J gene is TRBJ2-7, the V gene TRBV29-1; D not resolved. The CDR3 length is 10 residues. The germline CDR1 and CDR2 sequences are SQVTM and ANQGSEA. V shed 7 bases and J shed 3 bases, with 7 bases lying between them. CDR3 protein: CSALNYEQYF. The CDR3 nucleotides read TGCAGCGCCCTTAACTACGAGCAGTACTTC.

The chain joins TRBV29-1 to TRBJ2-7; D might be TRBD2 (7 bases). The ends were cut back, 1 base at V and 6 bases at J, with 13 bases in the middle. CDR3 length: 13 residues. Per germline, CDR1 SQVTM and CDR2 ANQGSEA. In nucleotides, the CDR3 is TGCAGCGTTGAAGCGGGGGGCCGGATCGAGCAGTACTTC. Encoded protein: CSVEAGGRIEQYF.

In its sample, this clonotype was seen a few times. CDR3 in DNA: TGCAGTGCTGGATCGGGGCTAGCCTCCTACGAGCAGTACTTC. The encoded protein is CSAGSGLASYEQYF. The rearrangement uses TRBV20-1 and TRBJ2-7; TRBD1 or TRBD2 may be the D gene (5 bases each). The CDR3 runs 14 residues. Germline V gene sequence: CDR1 DFQATT, CDR2 SNEGSKA (reference sequence). V lost 5 bases and J 0 bases, leaving 14 bases between the germline ends.

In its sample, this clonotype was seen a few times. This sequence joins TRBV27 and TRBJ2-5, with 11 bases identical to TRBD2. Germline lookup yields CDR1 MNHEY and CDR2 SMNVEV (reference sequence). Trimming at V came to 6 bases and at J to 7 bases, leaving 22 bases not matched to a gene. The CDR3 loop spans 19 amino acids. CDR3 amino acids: CASSLTPGLAVPRVGTQYF. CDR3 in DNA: TGTGCCAGCAGCCTAACACCGGGACTAGCGGTCCCCCGTGTCGGGACCCAGTACTTC.

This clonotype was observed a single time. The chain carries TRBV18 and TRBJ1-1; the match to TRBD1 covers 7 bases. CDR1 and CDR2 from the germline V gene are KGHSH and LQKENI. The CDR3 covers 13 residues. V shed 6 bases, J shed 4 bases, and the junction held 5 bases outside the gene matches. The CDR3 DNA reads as TGTGCCAGCTCCGGAGACAGGGTCACTGAAGCTTTCTTT. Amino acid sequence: CASSGDRVTEAFF.

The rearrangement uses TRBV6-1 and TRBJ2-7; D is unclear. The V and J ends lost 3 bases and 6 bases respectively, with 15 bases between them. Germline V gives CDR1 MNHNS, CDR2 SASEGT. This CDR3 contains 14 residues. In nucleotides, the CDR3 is TGTGCCAGCAGTGAGATTCGGTTACAAGGCGAGCAGTACTTC. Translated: CASSEIRLQGEQYF.

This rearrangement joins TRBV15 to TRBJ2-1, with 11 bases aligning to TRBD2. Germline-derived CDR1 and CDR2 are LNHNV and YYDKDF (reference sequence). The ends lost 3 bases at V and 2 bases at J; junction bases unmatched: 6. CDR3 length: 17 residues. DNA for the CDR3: TGTGCCACCAGCAGTACGGTAGCGGGGGGGCCCTACAATGAGCAGTTCTTC. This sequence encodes CATSSTVAGGPYNEQFF. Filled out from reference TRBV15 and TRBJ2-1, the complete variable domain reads DAMVIQNPRYQVTQFGKPVTLSCSQTLNHNVMYWYQQKSSQAPKLLFHYYDKDFNNEADTPDNFQSRRPNTSFCFLDIRSPGLGDTAMYLCATSSTVAGGPYNEQFFGPGTRLTVL.

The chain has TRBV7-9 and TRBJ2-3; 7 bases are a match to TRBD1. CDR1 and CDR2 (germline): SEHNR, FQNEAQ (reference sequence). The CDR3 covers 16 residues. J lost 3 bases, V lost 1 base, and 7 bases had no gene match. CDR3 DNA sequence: TGTGCCAGCAGCTTAGGGGGACAGATACCAACAGATACGCAGTATTTT. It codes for CASSLGGQIPTDTQYF.

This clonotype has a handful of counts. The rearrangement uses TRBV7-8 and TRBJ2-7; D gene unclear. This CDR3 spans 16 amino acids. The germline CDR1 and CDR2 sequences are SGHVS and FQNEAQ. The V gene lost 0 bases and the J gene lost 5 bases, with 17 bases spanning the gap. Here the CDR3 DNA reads TGTGCCAGCAGCTTAGCACTCGCGGCAATGTCTGACGAGCAGTACTTC. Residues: CASSLALAAMSDEQYF.

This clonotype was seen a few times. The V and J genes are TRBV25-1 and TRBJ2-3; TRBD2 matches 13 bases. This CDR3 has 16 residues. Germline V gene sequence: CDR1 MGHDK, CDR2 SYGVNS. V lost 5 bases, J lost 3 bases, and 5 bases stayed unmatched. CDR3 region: CASSPRTSGRTDTQYF. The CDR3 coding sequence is TGTGCCAGCAGTCCCCGGACTAGCGGGAGAACAGATACGCAGTATTTT.

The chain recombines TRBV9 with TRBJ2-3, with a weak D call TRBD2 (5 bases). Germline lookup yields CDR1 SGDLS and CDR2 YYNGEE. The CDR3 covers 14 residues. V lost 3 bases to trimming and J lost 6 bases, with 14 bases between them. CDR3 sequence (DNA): TGTGCCAGCAGCGCCAGAGACCGAGGGGATACGCAGTATTTT. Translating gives CASSARDRGDTQYF. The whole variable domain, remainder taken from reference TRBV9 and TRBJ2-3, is DSGVTQTPKHLITATGQRVTLRCSPRSGDLSVYWYQQSLDQGLQFLIQYYNGEERAKGNILERFSAQQFPDLHSELNLSSLELGDSALYFCASSARDRGDTQYFGPGTRLTVL.

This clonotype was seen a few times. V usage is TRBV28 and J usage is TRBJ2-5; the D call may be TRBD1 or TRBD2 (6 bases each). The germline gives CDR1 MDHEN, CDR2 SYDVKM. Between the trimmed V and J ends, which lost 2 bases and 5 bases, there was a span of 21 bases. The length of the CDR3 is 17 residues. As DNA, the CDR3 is TGTGCCAGCAGTTTACGCTACACGGGGGCTTTGGGGGAGACCCAGTACTTC. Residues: CASSLRYTGALGETQYF.

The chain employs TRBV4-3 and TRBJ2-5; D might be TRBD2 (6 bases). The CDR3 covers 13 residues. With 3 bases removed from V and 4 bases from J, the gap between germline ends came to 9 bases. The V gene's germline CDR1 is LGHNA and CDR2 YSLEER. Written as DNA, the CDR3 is TGCGCCAGCAGCCAGGACGGGAGAGAGACCCAGTACTTC. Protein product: CASSQDGRETQYF.

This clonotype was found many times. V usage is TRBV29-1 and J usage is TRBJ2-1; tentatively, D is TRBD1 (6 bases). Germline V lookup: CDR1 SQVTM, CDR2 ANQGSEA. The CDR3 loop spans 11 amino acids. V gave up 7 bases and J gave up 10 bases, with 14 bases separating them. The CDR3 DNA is TGCAGCGGTGACCGGGACACGGAGCAGTTCTTC. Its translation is CSGDRDTEQFF.

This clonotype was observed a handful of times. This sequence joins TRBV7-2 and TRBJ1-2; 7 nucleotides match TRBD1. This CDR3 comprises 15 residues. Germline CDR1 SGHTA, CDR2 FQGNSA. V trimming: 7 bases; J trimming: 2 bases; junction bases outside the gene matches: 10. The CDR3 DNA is TGTGCCAGCAAACTAACAGGGGCACTGAACTATGGCTACACCTTC. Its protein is CASKLTGALNYGYTF.

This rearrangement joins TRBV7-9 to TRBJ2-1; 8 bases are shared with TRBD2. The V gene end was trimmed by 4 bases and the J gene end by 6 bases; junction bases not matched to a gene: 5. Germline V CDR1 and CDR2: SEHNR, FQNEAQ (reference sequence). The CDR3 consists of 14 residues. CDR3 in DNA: TGTGCCAGCAGCTCGGGACTAGGTAGCAATGAGCAGTTCTTC. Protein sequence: CASSSGLGSNEQFF. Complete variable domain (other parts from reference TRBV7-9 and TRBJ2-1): DTGVSQNPRHKITKRGQNVTFRCDPISEHNRLYWYRQTLGQGPEFLTYFQNEAQLEKSRLLSDRFSAERPKGSFSTLEIQRTEQGDSAMYLCASSSGLGSNEQFFGPGTRLTVL.